This T cell receptor (beta chain) was profiled in a study of cytomegalovirus exposure and HLA in healthy donors. General study points: Through in vitro validation, a few CMV-associated chains were shown to be specific for CMV antigens. Listed as cytomegalovirus-associated were around 160 TCR beta chains.

Repertoires were generated with immunoSEQ multiplex PCR, while TCRdb's copy carries only in-frame clones and drops some. The table includes 150,000 to 200,000 clones, around nine tenths detected once. A remark on this clone: The antigen is unknown.

Looked up from germline, CDR1 is MNHNS and CDR2 is SASEGT. There are 15 residues in the CDR3. V shed 5 bases and J shed 2 bases, with 15 bases lying between them. The chain carries TRBV6-1 and TRBJ1-2; weak D call: TRBD1 (5 bases). This sequence was found in a woman younger than 45 in good health and CMV-seronegative. The sample consisted of PBMCs. CDR3 sequence (DNA): TGTGCCAGCAGTACTGAACGCGGGGGGAACTATGGCTACACCTTC. Translation gives CASSTERGGNYGYTF.